This TCR beta chain stems from a study of T cells in women clearing cervical HPV infection. Looking at the study overall: Case blood was drawn when the lesion was first found; control blood after infection became undetectable.

Only in-frame clones appear in the TCRdb table, and some are missing; sequencing was by immunoSEQ multiplex PCR. This table holds approximately 35,000 clones. Turning to this clone: Its specificity is unknown. Read sequence stops 3 residues before the CDR3 end, and the germline J gene provides the missing end.

CDR3 size: 17 residues. Germline-derived CDR1 and CDR2 are SNHLY and FYNNEI. V gave up 2 bases and J gave up 0 bases, with 11 bases separating them. Regarding the study as a whole: CIN3+ cases had significantly higher TCR repertoire richness than controls, but evenness did not differ.

The source material was blood buffy coat. The rearrangement joins TRBV2 to TRBJ2-6; D possibly corresponds to TRBD1 (5 bases). The source of this sequence is a woman aged 18 to 75 with a cervical HPV16 infection that either progressed to CIN3+ or cleared (not recorded which). Here the CDR3 reads CASSEQSGSSGANVLTF. CDR3 DNA, as far as it was read: TGTGCCAGCAGTGAACAGTCAGGGTCCTCTGGGGCCAACGTC. The complete variable domain, with remaining parts taken from reference TRBV2 and TRBJ2-6, reads EPEVTQTPSHQVTQMGQEVILRCVPISNHLYFYWYRQILGQKVEFLVSFYNNEISEKSEIFDDQFSVERPDGSNFTLKIRSTKLEDSAMYFCASSEQSGSSGANVLTFGAGSRLTVL.